A selection of T cell receptor beta chains follows, all from one sample in a study of blood T cell repertoires in COVID-19. The data were produced by immunoSEQ multiplex PCR, yet TCRdb's version contains in-frame clones alone and is incomplete. The data show about 160,000 clones, around 90% seen once. Input material: peripheral blood. Receptor source: a young man with acute or convalescent COVID-19. CDR3s include the opening cysteine and the closing phenylalanine or tryptophan. A D gene is named only where the DNA matches it firmly. The listing skips clone size in some rows; elsewhere it reads once, few, many or a size class.

>-|TRBJ1-2|-|TRBV2
TGTGCCAGCTTATACTATGGCTACACCTTC
CASLYYGYTF
>-|TRBJ1-6|-|TRBV6-4
TGTGCCAGCAGTGAGGATGGGCAGGGTGGTTCACCCCTCCACTTT
CASSEDGQGGSPLHF
>-|TRBJ1-2|once|TRBV2
TGTGCCAGCCGCCGGGAGTATGGCTACACCTTC
CASRREYGYTF
>-|TRBJ2-7|-|TRBV6-9
TGTGCCAGCAGTTCGGACCGAATAGGGACAACAGGGCAGTACTTC
CASSSDRIGTTGQYF
>-|TRBJ1-6|-|TRBV7-2
TGTGCCAGCAGCCGGGGACATGATAACTCACCCCTCCACTTT
CASSRGHDNSPLHF
>TRBD2|TRBJ2-3|few|TRBV15
TGTGCCACAGGGAGGGGTGGAGCAGATACGCAGTATTTT
CATGRGGADTQYF
>TRBD1|TRBJ2-5|-|TRBV19
TGTGCCAGTAGAGACAGGGGGCGGGAGACCCAGTACTTC
CASRDRGRETQYF
>TRBD1|TRBJ2-5|-|TRBV19
TGTGCCAGTACCAGGACAGGAGAAGAGACCCAGTACTTC
CASTRTGEETQYF
>-|TRBJ2-7|-|TRBV4-1
TGCGCCAGCGGTAATGAGTGGGGCCTGGGCTACGAGCAGTACTTC
CASGNEWGLGYEQYF
>-|TRBJ2-1|-|TRBV6-6
TGTGCCAGCACGCAGGGCCCCGGCAATGAGCAGTTCTTC
CASTQGPGNEQFF
>TRBD1|TRBJ2-7|-|TRBV19
TGTGCCAGTAGTGCACACCGGGACAGGGTCACCGAGCAGTACTTC
CASSAHRDRVTEQYF
>TRBD1|TRBJ1-6|-|TRBV10-1
TGCGCCAGCAGTCAAAAAACCCGGGACAGGGGTTCTTTTACACCCCTCCACTTT
CASSQKTRDRGSFTPLHF
>-|TRBJ1-1|-|TRBV25-1
TGTGCCAGCAGTGAATCTGGCACCCCGGCTTTCTTT
CASSESGTPAFF
>-|TRBJ1-1|-|TRBV21-1
TGTGCCGGAAGTACAGGGAATTCTCTTGGTGAAGCTTTCTTT
CAGSTGNSLGEAFF
>-|TRBJ1-5|few|TRBV4-1
TGCGCCAGCAGCCAAGGAGGGCTCCTCAGCAATCAGCCCCAGCATTTT
CASSQGGLLSNQPQHF
>TRBD1|TRBJ2-1|-|TRBV5-1
TGCGCCAGCAGCTTGGGACCGCGGGGACAGGGGTTCAATGAGCAGTTCTTC
CASSLGPRGQGFNEQFF
>-|TRBJ1-2|-|TRBV29-1
TGCAGCGTTTTTGGCGGGGACGGGGCCGCGTGCTTC
CSVFGGDGAACF
>TRBD1|TRBJ2-1|once|TRBV18
TGTGCCAGCTCACCACTCGGGACAGGGCATTTCGATGAGCAGTTCTTC
CASSPLGTGHFDEQFF
>TRBD2|TRBJ2-7|-|TRBV2
TGTGCCAGCAGCGTAAACAGCGGGAGGCGAGACGAGCAGTACTTC
CASSVNSGRRDEQYF
>TRBD1|TRBJ1-5|-|TRBV18
TGTGCCAGCTCACCAAGAACAGGGGGTGAGAATCAGCCCCAGCATTTT
CASSPRTGGENQPQHF
>-|TRBJ1-5|-|TRBV2
TGTGCCAGCAGGGGGGGGACATATGTCGTGCCCCAGCATTTT
CASRGGTYVVPQHF
>-|TRBJ1-2|-|TRBV25-1
TGTGCCAGCAGTAGTGGGCTTTATGGCTACACCTTC
CASSSGLYGYTF
>TRBD2|TRBJ2-7|-|TRBV6-6
TGTGCCAGCCGGGGGGGTGGAGGATCCTACGAGCAGTACTTC
CASRGGGGSYEQYF
>TRBD1|TRBJ2-1|-|TRBV19
TGTGTCCCCGAGGACAGGGCGATGAGCTCCTACAATGAGCAGTTCTTC
CVPEDRAMSSYNEQFF
>TRBD2|TRBJ2-7|-|TRBV6-5
TGTGCCAGCAGCATTCCGGGACTAGCGGGTTACGAGCAGTACTTC
CASSIPGLAGYEQYF
>TRBD1|TRBJ1-2|-|TRBV14
TGTGCCAGCAGCCCGCGACGGACAGGCACAGGTGGCTACACCTTC
CASSPRRTGTGGYTF
>-|TRBJ2-3|-|TRBV7-9
TGTGCCAGCAGCTTAGCGGCCACAGATACGCAGTATTTT
CASSLAATDTQYF
>TRBD1|TRBJ1-5|-|TRBV6-1
TGTGCCAGCAGTGACAGGGGGCCAAATCAGCCCCAGCATTTT
CASSDRGPNQPQHF
>-|TRBJ1-1|-|TRBV10-3
TGTGCCATCAGTGAGTCCAGTATGAACACTGAAGCTTTCTTT
CAISESSMNTEAFF
>TRBD1|TRBJ1-1|-|TRBV7-9
TGTGCCAGCAGCTGGACAGGGGCAGTAATGATCTTT
CASSWTGAVMIF
>-|TRBJ1-2|-|TRBV5-1
TGCGCCAGCAGCTTGGAGGGGTGGGAGGCTAACTATGGCTACACCTTC
CASSLEGWEANYGYTF
>-|TRBJ1-5|-|TRBV4-1
TGCGCCAGCAGCCAAGACCGAGACAGAAATCAGCCCCAGCATTTT
CASSQDRDRNQPQHF
>-|TRBJ2-7|few|TRBV7-8
TGTGCCAGCAGCTTAGCCGGAGAGAGCGGGCAGTACTTC
CASSLAGESGQYF
>TRBD1|TRBJ1-2|few|TRBV7-9
TGTGCCAGCAGCCGTACAGGGGATACTGGCTACACCTTC
CASSRTGDTGYTF
>TRBD1|TRBJ2-7|-|TRBV2
TGTGCCAGCAGCGGGACAGGGGATTCCTACGAGCAGTACTTC
CASSGTGDSYEQYF
>TRBD1|TRBJ1-6|few|TRBV5-5
TGTGCCAGCAGCCTCGGGACAGACTTTTATTCACCCCTCCACTTT
CASSLGTDFYSPLHF
>TRBD2|TRBJ2-1|-|TRBV24-1
TGTGCCACCTCCGGGACTAGCGGTTACAATGAGCAGTTCTTC
CATSGTSGYNEQFF
>TRBD1|TRBJ1-5|-|TRBV6-4
TGTGCCAGCAGCGACAGGGCCCCAGGGGAGCCCCAGCATTTT
CASSDRAPGEPQHF
>-|TRBJ2-4|-|TRBV6-4
TGTGCCAGCAGTGCCACGAGCCAACAGGGCCTGGGAAACATTCAGTACTTC
CASSATSQQGLGNIQYF
>-|TRBJ2-5|-|TRBV1
TGCACCAGCAGCCAAGTTAAATCGCAGGGGCTTGTGACCCAGTACTTC
CTSSQVKSQGLVTQYF
>-|TRBJ1-2|-|TRBV5-1
TGCGCCAGCAGCCCAGACGGGAACAACTATGGCTACACCTTC
CASSPDGNNYGYTF
>TRBD1|TRBJ1-1|-|TRBV6-5
TGTGCCAGCAGTTGGGGACAGGGTAGGATAGGAGCTTTCTTT
CASSWGQGRIGAFF
>TRBD2|TRBJ2-3|-|TRBV29-1
TGCAGCGCGGCGCGGCTAGCGGGGGGGGATACGCAGTATTTT
CSAARLAGGDTQYF
>TRBD2|TRBJ2-3|-|TRBV5-1
TGCGCCAGCAGCTCCCTAGGACTAGCGGGAGGGCCAGATACGCAGTATTTT
CASSSLGLAGGPDTQYF
>-|TRBJ1-1|once|TRBV5-1
TGCGCCAGCAGGAGGGCAGTCATGAACACTGAAGCTTTCTTT
CASRRAVMNTEAFF
>-|TRBJ2-3|-|TRBV24-1
TGTGCCACCAGTGGGATCAGCTCCGGGGATACGCAGTATTTT
CATSGISSGDTQYF
>TRBD1|TRBJ2-7|-|TRBV7-2
TGTGCCAGCAGCTTGGACAGGGTTGGGTACGAGCAGTACTTC
CASSLDRVGYEQYF
>-|TRBJ1-5|-|TRBV7-8
TGTGCCAGCAGCTTAGGAGGGTACGATCAGCCCCAGCATTTT
CASSLGGYDQPQHF
>-|TRBJ1-2|-|TRBV7-9
TGTGCCAGCAGCTTCGTCTGGGGGCCTAACTATGGCTACACCTTC
CASSFVWGPNYGYTF
>TRBD2|TRBJ2-3|-|TRBV7-2
TGTGCCAGCAGCTTGTATACGGGGGGGCTCGGCACAGATACGCAGTATTTT
CASSLYTGGLGTDTQYF
>TRBD1|TRBJ1-3|-|TRBV9
TGTGCCAGCAGCGGTACAGGGGGCACTGGAAACACCATATATTTT
CASSGTGGTGNTIYF
>-|TRBJ2-2|-|TRBV28
TGTGCCAGCAGTAGGGTAGCGGAGAACACCGGGGAGCTGTTTTTT
CASSRVAENTGELFF
>-|TRBJ2-2|-|TRBV5-1
TGCGCCAGCAGCTTGGTATCGCGGACCGGGGAGCTGTTTTTT
CASSLVSRTGELFF
>TRBD1|TRBJ2-4|-|TRBV25-1
TGTGCCAGCAGTCGGACAGGGGGCTTGGACATTCAGTACTTC
CASSRTGGLDIQYF
>-|TRBJ1-1|-|TRBV9
TGTGCCAGCAGCGCAACCTTACAGGGAACCACTGAAGCTTTCTTT
CASSATLQGTTEAFF